This TCR beta chain was observed in a study of early stage breast cancer tumors. With regard to this clone: Its antigen is still unknown.

Study conclusions and caveats: Compared with adjacent normal breast tissue, tumors showed roughly 2.4-fold greater T cell density and higher clonality.

The CDR3 is 17 amino acids. CDR1 and CDR2 from the germline V gene are SGHRS and YFSETQ. The ends lost 4 bases at V and 8 bases at J; junction bases unmatched: 13. Clones were sequenced by immunoSEQ multiplex PCR, and TCRdb holds only the in-frame ones, with some missing. Here the sample spans tens of thousands of clones, around 72% being singletons. Sequenced sample: blood. The J gene is TRBJ2-1, the V gene TRBV5-1; 12 bases are a match to TRBD2. The origin of this receptor is a person between 50 and 60 years old with breast cancer. CDR3 amino acids: CASSQILAGGPLHEQFF. The CDR3 DNA follows: TGCGCCAGCAGCCAAATACTAGCGGGAGGTCCCTTGCATGAGCAGTTCTTC.